This T cell receptor (beta chain) is drawn from a study of memory CD4+ T cells and cytomegalovirus serostatus. Single viable CD3+CD4+CD8-CD45RO+ cells were sorted as the memory CD4+ T cells. Assay: immunoSEQ multiplex PCR; the TCRdb copy retains only in-frame clones and omits some. The data show about 57,000 clones, around 85% seen once. Germline CDR1 reads SEHNR; CDR2 reads FQNEAQ (reference sequence). Trimming left V 0 bases short and J 6 bases short, with 10 bases between. The CDR3 consists of 14 residues. Sequences were obtained from memory CD4+ T cells from blood. This clonotype originated in an adult in good health and CMV-seronegative. The rearrangement joins TRBV7-9 to TRBJ2-3; D is possibly TRBD1 (6 bases). The CDR3 reads CASSLARDTDTQYF. The CDR3 DNA reads as TGTGCCAGCAGCTTAGCACGGGACACGGATACGCAGTATTTT.